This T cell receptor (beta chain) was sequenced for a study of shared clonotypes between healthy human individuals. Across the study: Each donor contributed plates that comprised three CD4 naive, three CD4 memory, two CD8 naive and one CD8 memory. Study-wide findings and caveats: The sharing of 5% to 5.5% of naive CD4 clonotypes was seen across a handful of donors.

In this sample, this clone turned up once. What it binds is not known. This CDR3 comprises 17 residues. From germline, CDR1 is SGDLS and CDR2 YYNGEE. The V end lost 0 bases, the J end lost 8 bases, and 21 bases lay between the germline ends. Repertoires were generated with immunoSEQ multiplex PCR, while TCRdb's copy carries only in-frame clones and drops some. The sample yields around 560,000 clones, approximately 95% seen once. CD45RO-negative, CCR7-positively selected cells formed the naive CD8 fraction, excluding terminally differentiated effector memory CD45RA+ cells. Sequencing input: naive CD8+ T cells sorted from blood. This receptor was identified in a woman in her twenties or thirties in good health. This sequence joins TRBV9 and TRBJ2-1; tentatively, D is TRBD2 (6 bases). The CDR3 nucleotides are TGTGCCAGCAGCGTAGAAGGTTGGAGGGGACTGGGCGATGAGCAGTTCTTC. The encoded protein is CASSVEGWRGLGDEQFF.